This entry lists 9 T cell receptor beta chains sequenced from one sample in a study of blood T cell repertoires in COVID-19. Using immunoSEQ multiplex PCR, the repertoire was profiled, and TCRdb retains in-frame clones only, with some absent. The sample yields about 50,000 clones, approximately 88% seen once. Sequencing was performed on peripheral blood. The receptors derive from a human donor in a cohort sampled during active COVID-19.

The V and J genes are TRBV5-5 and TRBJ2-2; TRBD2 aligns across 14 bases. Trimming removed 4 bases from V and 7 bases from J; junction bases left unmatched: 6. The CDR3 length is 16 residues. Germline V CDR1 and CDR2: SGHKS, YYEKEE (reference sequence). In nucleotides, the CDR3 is TGTGCCAGCAGCGCCGGACTAGCGGGGGGTGGCGGGGAGCTGTTTTTT. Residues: CASSAGLAGGGGELFF.

CDR3 nucleotide sequence: TGTGCCAGCAGCCAAGATGTGTGGGCGACCGGCGCGGAGACCCAGTACTTC. Translated: CASSQDVWATGAETQYF. This chain connects TRBV4-2 to TRBJ2-5, with D unclear. The CDR3 runs to 17 residues. Looked up from germline, CDR1 is LGHNA and CDR2 is YNFKEQ. Trimming cost V 0 bases and J 5 bases, with 19 bases left between them.

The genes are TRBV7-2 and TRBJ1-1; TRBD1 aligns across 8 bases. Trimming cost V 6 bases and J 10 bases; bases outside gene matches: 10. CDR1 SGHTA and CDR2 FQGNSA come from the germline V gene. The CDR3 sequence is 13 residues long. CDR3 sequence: CASSRTGSFVAFF. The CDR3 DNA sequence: TGTGCCAGCAGTCGGACAGGGTCCTTCGTAGCTTTCTTT.

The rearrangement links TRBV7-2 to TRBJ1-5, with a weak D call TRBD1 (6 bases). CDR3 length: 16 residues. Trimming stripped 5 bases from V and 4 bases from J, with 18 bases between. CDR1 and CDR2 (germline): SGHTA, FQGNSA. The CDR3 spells CASSQQGVGSNQPQHF. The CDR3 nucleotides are TGTGCCAGCAGCCAACAGGGAGTTGGGAGTAATCAGCCCCAGCATTTT.

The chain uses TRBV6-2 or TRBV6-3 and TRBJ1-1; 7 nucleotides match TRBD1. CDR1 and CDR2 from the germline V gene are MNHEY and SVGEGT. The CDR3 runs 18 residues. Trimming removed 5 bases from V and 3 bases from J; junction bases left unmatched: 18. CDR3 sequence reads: CASSHQLRFRGIYTEAFF. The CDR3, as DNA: TGTGCCAGCAGTCATCAGTTACGTTTCAGGGGGATCTACACTGAAGCTTTCTTT.

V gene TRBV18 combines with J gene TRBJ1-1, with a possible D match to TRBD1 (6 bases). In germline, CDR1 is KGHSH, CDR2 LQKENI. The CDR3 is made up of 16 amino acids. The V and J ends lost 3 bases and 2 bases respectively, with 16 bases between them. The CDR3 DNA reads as TGTGCCAGCTCACCGAGGAACAGGGCAATCAACACTGAAGCTTTCTTT. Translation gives CASSPRNRAINTEAFF.

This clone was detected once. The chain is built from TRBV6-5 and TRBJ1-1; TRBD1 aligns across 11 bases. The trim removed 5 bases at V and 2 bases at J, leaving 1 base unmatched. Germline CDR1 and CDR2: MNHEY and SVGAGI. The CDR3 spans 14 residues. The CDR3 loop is CASSRTGGNTEAFF. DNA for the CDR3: TGTGCCAGCAGTCGGACAGGGGGCAACACTGAAGCTTTCTTT.

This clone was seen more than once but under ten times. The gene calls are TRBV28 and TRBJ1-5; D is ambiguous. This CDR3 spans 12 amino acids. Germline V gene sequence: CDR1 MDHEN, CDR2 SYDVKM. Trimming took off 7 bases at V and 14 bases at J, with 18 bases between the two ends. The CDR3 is CASTLGPGPEHF. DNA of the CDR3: TGTGCCAGCACCTTAGGCCCGGGTCCGGAGCATTTT.

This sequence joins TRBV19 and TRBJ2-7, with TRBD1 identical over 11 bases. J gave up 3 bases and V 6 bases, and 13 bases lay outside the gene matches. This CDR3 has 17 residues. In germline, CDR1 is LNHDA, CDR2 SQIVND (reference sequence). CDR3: CASSLRGDRGFDYEQYF. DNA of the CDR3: TGTGCCAGTAGCCTGCGGGGGGACAGGGGGTTCGACTACGAGCAGTACTTC.